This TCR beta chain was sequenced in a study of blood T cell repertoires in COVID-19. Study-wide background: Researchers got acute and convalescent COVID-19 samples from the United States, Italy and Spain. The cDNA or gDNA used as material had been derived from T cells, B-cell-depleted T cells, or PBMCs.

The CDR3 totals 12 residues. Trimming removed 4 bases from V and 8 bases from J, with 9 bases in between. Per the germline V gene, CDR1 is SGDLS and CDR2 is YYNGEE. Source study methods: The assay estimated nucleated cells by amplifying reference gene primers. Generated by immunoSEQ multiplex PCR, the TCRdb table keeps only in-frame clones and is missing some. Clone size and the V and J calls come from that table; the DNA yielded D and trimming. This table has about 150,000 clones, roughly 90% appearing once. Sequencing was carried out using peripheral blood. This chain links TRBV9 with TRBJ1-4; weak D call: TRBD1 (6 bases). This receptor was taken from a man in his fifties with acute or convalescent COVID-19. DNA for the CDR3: TGTGCCAGCAGCCTTACAGGGGAAAAACTGTTTTTT. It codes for CASSLTGEKLFF.